This T cell receptor beta chain came from a study of human thymus T cells. Findings of the study overall: Unrelated individuals were reported by related research to share highly overlapping thymic repertoires. The authors found apparently biased V and J gene usage in thymic and blood repertoires.

The CDR3 has 14 amino acids. Deletions cut 4 bases from V and 0 bases from J, with 7 bases between. The germline gives CDR1 LNHDA, CDR2 SQIVND (reference sequence). The source of the thymus tissue was resections taken during corrective heart surgery. Among the donors, all were healthy Finnish infants having corrective surgery for congenital heart defects. As to this clone: Its specificity is unknown.

Clones were read by immunoSEQ multiplex PCR, and TCRdb kept only the in-frame ones, dropping some. The data contain under 150,000 clones, more than 90% of them singletons. The V call is TRBV19, the J call TRBJ1-3; no clear D. This receptor was taken from a boy less than two years old with a congenital heart defect but otherwise immunologically healthy. The sequencing input was thymus tissue. CDR3: CASSRGLSGNTIYF. Here the CDR3 DNA reads TGTGCCAGTAGTAGGGGTCTCTCTGGAAACACCATATATTTT.